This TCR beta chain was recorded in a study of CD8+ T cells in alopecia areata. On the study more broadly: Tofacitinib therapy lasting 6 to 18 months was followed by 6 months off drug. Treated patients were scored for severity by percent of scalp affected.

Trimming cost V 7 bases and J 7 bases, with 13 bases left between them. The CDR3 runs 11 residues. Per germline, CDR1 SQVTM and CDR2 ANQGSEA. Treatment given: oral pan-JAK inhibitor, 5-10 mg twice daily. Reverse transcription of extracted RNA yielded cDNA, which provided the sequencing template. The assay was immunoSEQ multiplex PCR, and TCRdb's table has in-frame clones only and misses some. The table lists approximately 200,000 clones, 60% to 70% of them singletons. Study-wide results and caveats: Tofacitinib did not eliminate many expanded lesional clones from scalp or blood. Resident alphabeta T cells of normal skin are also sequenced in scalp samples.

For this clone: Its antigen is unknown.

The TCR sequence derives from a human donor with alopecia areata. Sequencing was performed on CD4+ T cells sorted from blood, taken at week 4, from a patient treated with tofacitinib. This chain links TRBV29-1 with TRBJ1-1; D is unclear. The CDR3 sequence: CSATQQGEAFF. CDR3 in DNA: TGCAGCGCCACTCAACAAGGTGAAGCTTTCTTT.